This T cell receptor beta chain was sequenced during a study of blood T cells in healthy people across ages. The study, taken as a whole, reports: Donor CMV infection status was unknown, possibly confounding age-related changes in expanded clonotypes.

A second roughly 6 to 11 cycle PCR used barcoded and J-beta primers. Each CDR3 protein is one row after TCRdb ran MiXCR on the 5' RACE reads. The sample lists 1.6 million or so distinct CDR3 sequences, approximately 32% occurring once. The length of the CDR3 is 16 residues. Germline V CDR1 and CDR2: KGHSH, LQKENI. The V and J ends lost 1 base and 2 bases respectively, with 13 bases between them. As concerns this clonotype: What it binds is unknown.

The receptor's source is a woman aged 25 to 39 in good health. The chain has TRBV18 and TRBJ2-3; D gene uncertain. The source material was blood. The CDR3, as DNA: TGTGCCAGCTCACCACGTGTAAGCTCAATCACAGATACGCAGTATTTT. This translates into CASSPRVSSITDTQYF.